This is a list of T cell receptor beta chains from one sample in a study of blood T cells in healthy people across ages. Each CDR3 protein is one row after TCRdb ran MiXCR on the 5' RACE reads. The sample holds hundreds of thousands of distinct CDR3 sequences, about 51% seen once. The sample taken for sequencing was blood. These receptors were collected from a woman of 80 years or more in good health. The CDR3 runs from the conserved cysteine through the conserved F or W. A D gene is named only where the DNA matches it firmly. Only some rows state a clone size, as once, few, many or a class for expanded clones.

size: many; V: TRBV12-3/TRBV12-4; J: TRBJ1-2; D: -; CDR3: CASSFMTASSYGYTF; DNA: TGTGCCAGCAGTTTTATGACAGCGTCTAGCTATGGCTACACCTTC
size: many; V: TRBV6-6; J: TRBJ2-4; D: -; CDR3: CASSATEGNIQYF; DNA: TGTGCCAGCAGCGCCACCGAGGGCAACATTCAGTACTTC
size: -; V: TRBV7-9; J: TRBJ2-1; D: -; CDR3: CASSLEWRGADSGNEQFF; DNA: TGTGCCAGCAGCTTAGAGTGGCGGGGAGCCGACTCTGGCAATGAGCAGTTCTTC
size: -; V: TRBV2; J: TRBJ2-7; D: -; CDR3: CASSLPGWEQYF; DNA: TGTGCCAGCAGTCTACCAGGGTGGGAGCAGTACTTC
size: -; V: TRBV5-1; J: TRBJ2-5; D: TRBD2; CDR3: CASSPLAGEGETQYF; DNA: TGCGCCAGCAGTCCTCTAGCGGGAGAGGGGGAGACCCAGTACTTC
size: few; V: TRBV12-3/TRBV12-4; J: TRBJ2-1; D: TRBD2; CDR3: CATRGGTSGSSEQFF; DNA: TGTGCCACCAGAGGCGGGACTAGCGGGAGTAGTGAGCAGTTCTTC
size: -; V: TRBV13; J: TRBJ2-7; D: TRBD2; CDR3: CASRLAGGTFEQYF; DNA: TGTGCCAGCAGGCTAGCGGGAGGGACCTTCGAGCAGTACTTC
size: -; V: TRBV5-1; J: TRBJ2-2; D: -; CDR3: CASSGGAEEVFF; DNA: TGCGCCAGCAGCGGAGGGGCAGAGGAGGTGTTTTTT
size: few; V: TRBV9; J: TRBJ2-3; D: TRBD2; CDR3: CASSAISPGLSTDTQYF; DNA: TGTGCCAGCAGCGCCATCAGTCCGGGACTAAGCACAGATACGCAGTATTTT
size: -; V: TRBV5-1; J: TRBJ2-4; D: TRBD1; CDR3: CASSDPGGDSKNIQYF; DNA: TGCGCCAGCAGCGATCCAGGGGGCGATAGTAAAAACATTCAGTACTTC
size: many; V: TRBV5-5; J: TRBJ1-2; D: -; CDR3: CASSLDGGTYGYTF; DNA: TGTGCCAGCAGCTTGGATGGCGGGACCTATGGCTACACCTTC
size: -; V: TRBV9; J: TRBJ1-1; D: TRBD1; CDR3: CASSEGTGLNTEAFF; DNA: TGTGCCAGCAGCGAGGGGACAGGGCTGAACACTGAAGCTTTCTTT
size: -; V: TRBV7-2; J: TRBJ2-5; D: TRBD1; CDR3: CASSPRDRARETQYF; DNA: TGTGCCAGCAGCCCAAGGGACAGGGCTCGGGAGACCCAGTACTTC
size: many; V: TRBV20-1; J: TRBJ2-1; D: TRBD2; CDR3: CSARASGLAGNNEQFF; DNA: TGCAGTGCTAGAGCTTCGGGACTAGCGGGAAACAATGAGCAGTTCTTC
size: -; V: TRBV12-3/TRBV12-4; J: TRBJ2-1; D: -; CDR3: CASSLSSLGQNVQFF; DNA: TGTGCCAGCAGTCTTTCAAGTCTGGGTCAGAACGTGCAGTTCTTC
size: -; V: TRBV4-3; J: TRBJ2-1; D: -; CDR3: CASSQDPNHSNGQFF; DNA: TGCGCCAGCAGCCAAGATCCTAATCACTCCAATGGGCAGTTCTTC
size: -; V: TRBV7-2; J: TRBJ2-5; D: -; CDR3: CASSLLGAGQETQYF; DNA: TGTGCCAGCAGCTTACTTGGGGCGGGGCAAGAGACCCAGTACTTC
size: many; V: TRBV7-2; J: TRBJ2-3; D: -; CDR3: CASSLDGGITDTQYF; DNA: TGTGCCAGCAGCTTAGATGGTGGGATCACAGATACGCAGTATTTT
size: -; V: TRBV28; J: TRBJ1-4; D: TRBD1; CDR3: CASSSETGKNEKLFF; DNA: TGTGCCAGCAGTTCCGAGACAGGGAAAAATGAAAAACTGTTTTTT
size: many; V: TRBV15; J: TRBJ1-1; D: -; CDR3: CATSPSPRRPLVTEAFF; DNA: TGTGCCACCAGCCCGTCCCCGAGGAGGCCTCTGGTCACTGAAGCTTTCTTT
size: -; V: TRBV7-3; J: TRBJ2-4; D: -; CDR3: CARVPTERIQYF; DNA: TGTGCCAGGGTACCAACAGAGCGCATTCAGTACTTC
size: -; V: TRBV20-1; J: TRBJ1-1; D: -; CDR3: CSANLDSTMNTVAFF; DNA: TGCAGTGCTAACCTGGACAGTACAATGAACACTGTAGCTTTCTTT
size: many; V: TRBV29-1; J: TRBJ2-1; D: -; CDR3: CSVDFIQALDGNEQFF; DNA: TGCAGCGTTGATTTTATACAGGCCCTCGATGGGAATGAGCAGTTCTTC
size: -; V: TRBV9; J: TRBJ2-3; D: -; CDR3: CASSVEVRETDTQYF; DNA: TGTGCCAGCAGCGTAGAGGTCAGGGAGACAGATACGCAGTATTTT
size: -; V: TRBV20-1; J: TRBJ2-3; D: -; CDR3: CSARRLGGADTQYF; DNA: TGCAGTGCCCGGAGACTAGGTGGCGCAGATACGCAGTATTTT
size: many; V: TRBV3-1; J: TRBJ2-7; D: -; CDR3: CASSQDRGSGREQYF; DNA: TGTGCCAGCAGCCAAGATCGGGGTAGCGGTAGGGAGCAGTACTTC
size: many; V: TRBV5-1; J: TRBJ1-5; D: -; CDR3: CASSLGTSGGNQPQHF; DNA: TGCGCCAGCAGCTTAGGGACATCGGGGGGCAATCAGCCCCAGCATTTT
size: many; V: TRBV12-3/TRBV12-4; J: TRBJ2-1; D: TRBD2; CDR3: CASSLLAGVFNEQFF; DNA: TGTGCCAGCAGCCTACTAGCGGGGGTCTTCAATGAGCAGTTCTTC
size: many; V: TRBV7-3; J: TRBJ2-1; D: TRBD2; CDR3: CASSPTSGNNEQFF; DNA: TGTGCCAGCAGCCCGACTAGCGGAAACAATGAGCAGTTCTTC
size: many; V: TRBV29-1; J: TRBJ1-2; D: -; CDR3: CSVVQGYGYTF; DNA: TGCAGCGTCGTACAGGGTTATGGCTACACCTTC
size: once; V: TRBV5-1; J: TRBJ2-7; D: TRBD2; CDR3: CASSWGLAGQSYNEQYF; DNA: TGCGCCAGCAGCTGGGGACTAGCGGGTCAATCCTACAATGAGCAGTACTTC
size: -; V: TRBV12-3/TRBV12-4; J: TRBJ1-1; D: -; CDR3: CASIPPNIPNTEAFF; DNA: TGTGCCAGCATTCCCCCCAACATACCGAACACTGAAGCTTTCTTT
size: -; V: TRBV7-9; J: TRBJ2-3; D: -; CDR3: CASRPGERDTQYF; DNA: TGTGCCAGCAGGCCAGGGGAGCGAGATACGCAGTATTTT
size: many; V: TRBV3-1; J: TRBJ2-7; D: -; CDR3: CASSKQGTYEQYF; DNA: TGTGCCAGCAGCAAACAGGGGACTTACGAGCAGTACTTC
size: many; V: TRBV9; J: TRBJ2-7; D: TRBD2; CDR3: CASSVAGGPSYEQYF; DNA: TGTGCCAGCAGCGTAGCGGGGGGGCCGTCCTACGAGCAGTACTTC
size: few; V: TRBV29-1; J: TRBJ2-7; D: -; CDR3: CSVETGFEQYF; DNA: TGCAGCGTTGAGACGGGTTTCGAGCAGTACTTC
size: -; V: TRBV14; J: TRBJ2-3; D: -; CDR3: CVSSTKGFTQYF; DNA: TGTGTCAGCAGCACCAAGGGGTTTACGCAGTATTTT
size: once; V: TRBV5-1; J: TRBJ2-7; D: TRBD2; CDR3: CASRSTSGSYERYF; DNA: TGCGCCAGCAGATCGACTAGCGGCTCCTACGAGCGGTACTTC
size: -; V: TRBV20-1; J: TRBJ1-2; D: TRBD1; CDR3: CSALGQGPQGYTF; DNA: TGCAGTGCCTTAGGACAGGGGCCACAGGGCTACACCTTC
size: -; V: TRBV18; J: TRBJ1-1; D: -; CDR3: CASSPPSRSEAFF; DNA: TGTGCCAGCTCACCACCGTCGCGTTCGGAAGCTTTCTTT
size: few; V: TRBV12-3/TRBV12-4; J: TRBJ2-2; D: -; CDR3: CASSLEVPTGELFF; DNA: TGTGCCAGCAGTTTAGAGGTGCCCACCGGGGAGCTGTTTTTT